One sample yielded the 9 T cell receptor beta chains listed below, sequenced in a study of cytomegalovirus exposure and HLA in healthy donors (dated by TCRdb to about 2017). Library generation was performed with the immunoSEQ multiplex PCR assay. A mixture of 60 forward primers for TCR Vbeta segments and 13 reverse primers for TCR Jbeta segments was used in the multiplex PCR. What TCRdb holds here is the immuneACCESS table cut down to in-frame rearrangements. Part of the clones is not present; checked against another copy, under half of the missing clones reflect an unresolved V gene, and the others are unexplained. The sample data list around 110,000 clones, and around two thirds of these were observed just once. The ten largest clones capture 8% to 9% of the sample. Sequencing was carried out using PBMCs. The receptors come from a woman between 40 and 50 years old in good health and CMV-seropositive.

The gene calls are TRBV9 and TRBJ2-3, with D hard to call. The CDR3 has 14 amino acids. Between the trimmed V and J ends, which lost 0 bases and 3 bases, there was a span of 8 bases. Germline CDR1 is SGDLS and CDR2 is YYNGEE. CDR3 nucleotide sequence: TGTGCCAGCAGCGTAGGGCCCGGGACAGATACGCAGTATTTT. Its translation: CASSVGPGTDTQYF. Looking up the rest from reference TRBV9 and TRBJ2-3 gives the full variable domain: DSGVTQTPKHLITATGQRVTLRCSPRSGDLSVYWYQQSLDQGLQFLIQYYNGEERAKGNILERFSAQQFPDLHSELNLSSLELGDSALYFCASSVGPGTDTQYFGPGTRLTVL.

This chain connects TRBV5-1 to TRBJ1-4; D gene ambiguous. The CDR3 sequence is 13 residues long. Between the trimmed V and J ends, which lost 4 bases and 5 bases, there was a span of 9 bases. Germline CDR1 reads SGHRS; CDR2 reads YFSETQ. Here the CDR3 DNA reads TGCGCCAGCAGCAGCACCAACAATGAAAAACTGTTTTTT. This gives the protein CASSSTNNEKLFF.

This clone appeared a few times. V gene TRBV10-3 combines with J gene TRBJ2-3; D is perhaps TRBD2 (5 bases). CDR1 ENHRY and CDR2 SYGVKD come from the germline V gene. Trimming left V 5 bases short and J 4 bases short, with 16 bases between. The CDR3 length is 15 residues. The chain's CDR3 is CAISHASLDSDTQYF. The DNA of the CDR3 is TGTGCCATCAGTCACGCTAGCTTAGATTCAGATACGCAGTATTTT.

V and J are TRBV10-3 and TRBJ2-2; TRBD1 matches 10 bases. This CDR3 comprises 17 residues. Germline CDR1 ENHRY, CDR2 SYGVKD. V was pared by 6 bases and J by 4 bases, with 11 bases of the junction left unmatched. This CDR3 reads CAISPLGTGVATGELFF. The CDR3 DNA is TGTGCCATCAGCCCCCTGGGGACAGGGGTGGCCACCGGGGAGCTGTTTTTT.

This clone occurred a few times. The rearrangement links TRBV28 to TRBJ1-6; the match to TRBD1 covers 8 bases. Germline CDR1 reads MDHEN; CDR2 reads SYDVKM. CDR3 length: 14 amino acids. V trimming: 6 bases; J trimming: 9 bases; junction bases outside the gene matches: 7. CDR3 sequence (DNA): TGTGCCAGCAGCCCAACAGGGGGAGCTTCACCCCTCCACTTT. Protein sequence: CASSPTGGASPLHF.

This clone was picked up a small number of times. The V gene is TRBV28, the J gene TRBJ1-5; 7 bases align to TRBD1. J gave up 2 bases and V 6 bases, and 7 bases lay outside the gene matches. In germline, CDR1 is MDHEN, CDR2 SYDVKM. The CDR3 runs 15 residues. CDR3 region: CASRTEQGRNQPQHF. The DNA for the CDR3 is TGTGCCAGCAGAACGGAACAGGGGCGCAATCAGCCCCAGCATTTT.

This clone was observed once. The CDR3 loop is CASSLVGTGFGYTF. The CDR3 DNA sequence: TGCGCCAGCAGCTTGGTAGGGACAGGGTTCGGCTACACCTTC. The chain joins TRBV5-1 to TRBJ1-2; the match to TRBD1 covers 9 bases. Germline V lookup: CDR1 SGHRS, CDR2 YFSETQ. The CDR3 is made up of 14 amino acids. Trimming at V came to 0 bases and at J to 8 bases, leaving 5 bases not matched to a gene.

In its sample, this clone was seen a few times. The rearrangement uses TRBV19 and TRBJ1-1; D may be TRBD1 (5 bases). The germline CDR1 and CDR2 sequences are LNHDA and SQIVND (reference sequence). CDR3 size: 11 residues. V shed 11 bases and J shed 5 bases, with 12 bases lying between them. CDR3 sequence (DNA): TGTGCCTCCCACCGGGGGACTGAAGCTTTCTTT. It codes for CASHRGTEAFF.

The rearrangement links TRBV13 to TRBJ2-7; maybe TRBD2 (6 bases). The V gene lost 3 bases and the J gene lost 1 base, with 13 bases spanning the gap. Germline CDR1 reads PRHDT; CDR2 reads FYEKMQ (reference sequence). This CDR3 contains 15 residues. The CDR3 nucleotides read TGTGCCAGCAGCTTGCAAAGCGGGCTATCCTACGAGCAGTACTTC. The encoded protein is CASSLQSGLSYEQYF.